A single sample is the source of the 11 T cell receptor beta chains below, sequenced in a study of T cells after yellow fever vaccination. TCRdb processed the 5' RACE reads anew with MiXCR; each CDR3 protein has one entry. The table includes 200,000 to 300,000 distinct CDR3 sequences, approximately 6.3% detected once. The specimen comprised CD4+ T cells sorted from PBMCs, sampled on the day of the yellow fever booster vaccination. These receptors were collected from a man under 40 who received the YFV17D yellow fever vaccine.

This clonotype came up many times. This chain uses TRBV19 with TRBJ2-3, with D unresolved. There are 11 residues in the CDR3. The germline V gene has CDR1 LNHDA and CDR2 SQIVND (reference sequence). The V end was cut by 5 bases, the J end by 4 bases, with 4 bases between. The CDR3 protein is CASSSADTQYF. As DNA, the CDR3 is TGTGCCAGTAGTTCGGCAGATACGCAGTATTTT.

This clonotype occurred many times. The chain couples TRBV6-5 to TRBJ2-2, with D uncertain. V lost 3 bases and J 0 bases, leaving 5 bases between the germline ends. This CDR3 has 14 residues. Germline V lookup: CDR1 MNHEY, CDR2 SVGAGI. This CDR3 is CASSYSTNTGELFF. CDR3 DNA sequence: TGTGCCAGCAGTTATAGTACGAACACCGGGGAGCTGTTTTTT.

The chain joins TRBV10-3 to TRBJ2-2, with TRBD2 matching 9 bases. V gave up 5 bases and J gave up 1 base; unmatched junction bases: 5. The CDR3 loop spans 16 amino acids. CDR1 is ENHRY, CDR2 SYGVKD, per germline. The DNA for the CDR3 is TGTGCCATCAGTCCAATGACTAGCGGGAACACCGGGGAGCTGTTTTTT. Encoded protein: CAISPMTSGNTGELFF.

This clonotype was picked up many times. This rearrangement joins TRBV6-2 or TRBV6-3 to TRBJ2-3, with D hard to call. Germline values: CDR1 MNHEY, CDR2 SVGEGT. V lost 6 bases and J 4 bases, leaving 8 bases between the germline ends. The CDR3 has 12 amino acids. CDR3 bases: TGTGCCAGCAGCCGGATAGCAGATACGCAGTATTTT. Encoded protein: CASSRIADTQYF.

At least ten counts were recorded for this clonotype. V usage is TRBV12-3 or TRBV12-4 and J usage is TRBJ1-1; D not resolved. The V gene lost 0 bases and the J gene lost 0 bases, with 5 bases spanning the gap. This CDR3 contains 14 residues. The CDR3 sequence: CASSLASMNTEAFF. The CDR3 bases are TGTGCCAGCAGTTTAGCAAGTATGAACACTGAAGCTTTCTTT.

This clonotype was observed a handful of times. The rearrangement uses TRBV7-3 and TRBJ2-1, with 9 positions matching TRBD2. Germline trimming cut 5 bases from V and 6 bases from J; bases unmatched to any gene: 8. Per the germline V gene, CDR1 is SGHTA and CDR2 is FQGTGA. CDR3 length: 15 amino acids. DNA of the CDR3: TGTGCCAGCAGCGTCGGACTAGCGATAGCCAATGAGCAGTTCTTC. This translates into CASSVGLAIANEQFF.

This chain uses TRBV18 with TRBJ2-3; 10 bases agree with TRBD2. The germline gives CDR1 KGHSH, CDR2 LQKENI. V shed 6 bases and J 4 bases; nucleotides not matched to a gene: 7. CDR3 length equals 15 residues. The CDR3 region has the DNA TGTGCCAGCTCGACGATGCTAGCGGGAGCAGATACGCAGTATTTT. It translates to CASSTMLAGADTQYF.

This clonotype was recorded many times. The CDR3 DNA follows: TGTGCCAGCAGCTTAGCGACTTACATCTACAATGAGCAGTTCTTC. This codes for CASSLATYIYNEQFF. This chain connects TRBV7-2 to TRBJ2-1; D unclear. V was cut by 0 bases and J by 3 bases, with 9 bases left in between. The CDR3 runs to 15 residues. Germline CDR1 SGHTA, CDR2 FQGNSA.

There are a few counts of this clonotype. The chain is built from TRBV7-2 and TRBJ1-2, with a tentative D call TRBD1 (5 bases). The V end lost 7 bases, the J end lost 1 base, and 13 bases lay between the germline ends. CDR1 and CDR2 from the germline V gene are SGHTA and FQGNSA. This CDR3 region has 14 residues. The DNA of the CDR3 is TGTGCCAGCACCCTACCGGGACTTAACTATGGCTACACCTTC. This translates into CASTLPGLNYGYTF.

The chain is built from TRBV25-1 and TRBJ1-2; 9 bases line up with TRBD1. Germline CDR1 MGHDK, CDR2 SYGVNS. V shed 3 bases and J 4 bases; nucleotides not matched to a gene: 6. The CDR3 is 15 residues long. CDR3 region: CASSDETGGGYGYTF. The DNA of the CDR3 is TGTGCCAGCAGTGATGAGACAGGGGGGGGCTATGGCTACACCTTC.

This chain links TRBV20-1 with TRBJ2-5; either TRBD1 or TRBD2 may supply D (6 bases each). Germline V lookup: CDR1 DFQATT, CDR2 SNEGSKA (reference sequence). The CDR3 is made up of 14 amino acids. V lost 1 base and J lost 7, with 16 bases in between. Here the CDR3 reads CSARVRRGEGTQYF. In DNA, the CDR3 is TGCAGTGCTAGAGTCCGAAGGGGGGAAGGGACCCAGTACTTC.